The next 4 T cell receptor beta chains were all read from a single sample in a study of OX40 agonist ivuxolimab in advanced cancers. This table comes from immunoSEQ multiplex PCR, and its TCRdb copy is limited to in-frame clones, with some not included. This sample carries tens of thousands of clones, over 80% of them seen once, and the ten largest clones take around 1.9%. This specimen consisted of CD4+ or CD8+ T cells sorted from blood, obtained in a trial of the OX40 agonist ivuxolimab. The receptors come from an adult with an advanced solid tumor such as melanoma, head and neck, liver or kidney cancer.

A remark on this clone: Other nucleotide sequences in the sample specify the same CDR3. The CDR3, as DNA: TGTGCCAGCAGTCGGCAGGGCACCTCCTACGAGCAGTACTTC. It translates to CASSRQGTSYEQYF. The V call is TRBV6-5, the J call TRBJ2-7; D is perhaps TRBD1 (5 bases). The germline CDR1 and CDR2 sequences are MNHEY and SVGAGI. This CDR3 has 14 residues. V was shortened by 5 bases and J by 0 bases, with 11 bases between the two germline ends.

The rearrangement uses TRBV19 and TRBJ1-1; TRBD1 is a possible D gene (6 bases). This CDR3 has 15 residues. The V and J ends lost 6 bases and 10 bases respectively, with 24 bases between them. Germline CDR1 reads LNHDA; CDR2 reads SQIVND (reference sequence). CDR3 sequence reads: CASRPNRAQDRGAFF. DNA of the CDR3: TGTGCCAGTAGGCCAAACAGGGCCCAGGACCGTGGAGCTTTCTTT. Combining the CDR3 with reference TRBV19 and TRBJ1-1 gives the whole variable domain DGGITQSPKYLFRKEGQNVTLSCEQNLNHDAMYWYRQDPGQGLRLIYYSQIVNDFQKGDIAEGYSVSREKKESFPLTVTSAQKNPTAFYLCASRPNRAQDRGAFFGQGTRLTVV.

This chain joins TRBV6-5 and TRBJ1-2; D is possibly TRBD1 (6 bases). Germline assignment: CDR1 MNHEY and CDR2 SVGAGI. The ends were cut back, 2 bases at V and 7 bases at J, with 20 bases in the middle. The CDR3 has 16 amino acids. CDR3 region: CASSYAPGRGGGGYTF. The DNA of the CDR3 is TGTGCCAGCAGTTACGCCCCGGGCAGGGGAGGAGGTGGCTACACCTTC.

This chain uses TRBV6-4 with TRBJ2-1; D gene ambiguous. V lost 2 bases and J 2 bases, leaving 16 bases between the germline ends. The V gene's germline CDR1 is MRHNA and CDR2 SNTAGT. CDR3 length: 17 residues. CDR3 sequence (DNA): TGTGCCAGCAGTGACACCGCACGTGTCAATACCTACAATGAGCAGTTCTTC. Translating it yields CASSDTARVNTYNEQFF.